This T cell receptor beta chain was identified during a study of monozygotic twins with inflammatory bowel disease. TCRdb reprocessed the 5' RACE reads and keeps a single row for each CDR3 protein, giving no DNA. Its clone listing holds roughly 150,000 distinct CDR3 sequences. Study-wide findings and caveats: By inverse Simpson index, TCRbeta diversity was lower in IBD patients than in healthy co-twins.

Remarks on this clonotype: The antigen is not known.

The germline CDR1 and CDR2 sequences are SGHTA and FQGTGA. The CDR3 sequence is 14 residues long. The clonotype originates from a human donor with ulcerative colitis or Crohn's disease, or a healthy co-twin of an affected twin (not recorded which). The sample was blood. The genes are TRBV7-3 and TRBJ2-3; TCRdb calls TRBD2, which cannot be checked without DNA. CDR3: CASSLTSGTDTQYF.